Below are 32 T cell receptor beta chains sequenced from a single sample in a study of T cell responses to AZD1222 COVID-19 vaccine. The table came from immunoSEQ multiplex PCR; TCRdb's copy has only in-frame clones and leaves some out. This table has fewer than 150,000 clones, 80% to 95% appearing once. The sample consisted of peripheral blood, taken on day 0 of AZD1222 vaccination. These receptor sequences come from an adult in good health.

V is TRBV9 and J is TRBJ2-1, with D possibly matching TRBD1 (6 bases). The CDR3 extends over 12 amino acids. Germline lookup yields CDR1 SGDLS and CDR2 YYNGEE. V lost 6 bases and J 6 bases, leaving 10 bases between the germline ends. Written as DNA, the CDR3 is TGTGCCAGCAACAGGGACGCCAATGAGCAGTTCTTC. It codes for CASNRDANEQFF.

The chain uses TRBV2 and TRBJ2-5; possibly TRBD1 or TRBD2 for D (6 bases each). The germline gives CDR1 SNHLY, CDR2 FYNNEI. The ends were cut back, 6 bases at V and 1 base at J, with 9 bases in the middle. The CDR3 is 13 amino acids. This CDR3 is CASREGVQETQYF. CDR3 nucleotides: TGTGCCAGCAGGGAGGGGGTCCAAGAGACCCAGTACTTC.

V gene TRBV28 combines with J gene TRBJ1-5; D is perhaps TRBD1 (5 bases). Germline CDR1 is MDHEN and CDR2 is SYDVKM. V lost 3 bases and J lost 11, with 11 bases in between. The CDR3 is made up of 12 amino acids. Written as DNA, the CDR3 is TGTGCCAGCAGTTTGAGACAGCAGGCCCAGCATTTT. It codes for CASSLRQQAQHF. The full variable domain, its missing parts supplied by reference TRBV28 and TRBJ1-5, is DVKVTQSSRYLVKRTGEKVFLECVQDMDHENMFWYRQDPGLGLRLIYFSYDVKMKEKGDIPEGYSVSREKKERFSLILESASTNQTSMYLCASSLRQQAQHFGDGTRLSIL.

This clone was recorded once. CDR3 loop: CASSPQTGAYTEAFF. CDR3 nucleotide sequence: TGTGCCAGCAGCCCTCAGACAGGGGCGTACACTGAAGCTTTCTTT. V and J are TRBV5-4 and TRBJ1-1; 8 nucleotides agree with TRBD1. The V and J ends lost 4 bases and 3 bases, in that order; junction bases with no gene match: 8. From germline, CDR1 is SGHNT and CDR2 YYREEE (reference sequence). The CDR3 extends over 15 amino acids. Looking up the rest from reference TRBV5-4 and TRBJ1-1 gives the full variable domain: ETGVTQSPTHLIKTRGQQVTLRCSSQSGHNTVSWYQQALGQGPQFIFQYYREEENGRGNFPPRFSGLQFPNYSSELNVNALELDDSALYLCASSPQTGAYTEAFFGQGTRLTVV.

The chain links TRBV19 to TRBJ2-5, with D possibly being TRBD2 (5 bases). This CDR3 has 17 amino acids. Germline V gene data show CDR1 as LNHDA and CDR2 as SQIVND (reference sequence). Trimming took 6 bases from V and 0 from J, leaving 20 bases between them. For the CDR3, the DNA is TGTGCCAGTAGCCCTGCTGGGTTAAGGAGGTACCAAGAGACCCAGTACTTC. It is translated as CASSPAGLRRYQETQYF.

The rearrangement links TRBV10-3 to TRBJ2-3; D possibly corresponds to TRBD1 (6 bases). The V end was cut by 11 bases, the J end by 4 bases, with 19 bases between. This CDR3 contains 14 residues. Germline CDR1 reads ENHRY; CDR2 reads SYGVKD. The DNA of the CDR3 is TGTGCCGCTCAGGACAGTCCCTCATCAGATACGCAGTATTTT. Translated: CAAQDSPSSDTQYF.

This chain uses TRBV5-4 with TRBJ2-2; perhaps TRBD1 as D (6 bases). Germline V CDR1 and CDR2: SGHNT, YYREEE (reference sequence). Trimming pared 5 bases from V and 4 bases from J, leaving 12 bases between. This CDR3 spans 14 amino acids. This CDR3 is CASRRQDSTGELFF. The CDR3 region has the DNA TGTGCCAGCAGACGACAGGACAGCACCGGGGAGCTGTTTTTT.

The chain is built from TRBV28 and TRBJ2-7, with TRBD2 matching 13 bases. The germline gives CDR1 MDHEN, CDR2 SYDVKM. The CDR3 runs to 17 residues. The junction had 13 bases not matched to a gene; V was cut back by 5 bases and J by 6 bases. DNA for the CDR3: TGTGCCAGCAGTGTAGTAACTAGCGGGAGGGCTTTGTTCGAGCAGTACTTC. Encoded protein: CASSVVTSGRALFEQYF.

This rearrangement joins TRBV12-3 or TRBV12-4 to TRBJ1-1; no clear D gene. The CDR3 runs to 13 residues. Trimming removed 6 bases from V and 1 base from J, with 9 bases in between. The CDR3 loop reads CASSPAANTEAFF. The CDR3 region has the DNA TGTGCCAGCAGCCCCGCCGCGAACACTGAAGCTTTCTTT.

CDR3 DNA sequence: TGTGCCAGCAGCTGGGGATACAGGGGCGATCAGCCCCAGCATTTT. It is translated as CASSWGYRGDQPQHF. This chain joins TRBV5-6 and TRBJ1-5, with 7 bases that match TRBD1. This CDR3 region has 15 residues. With 3 bases clipped from V and 5 bases from J, the junction kept 8 bases outside the gene matches. Germline V CDR1 and CDR2: SGHDT, YYEEEE. Variable domain in full (rest from reference TRBV5-6 and TRBJ1-5): DAGVTQSPTHLIKTRGQQVTLRCSPKSGHDTVSWYQQALGQGPQFIFQYYEEEERQRGNFPDRFSGHQFPNYSSELNVNALLLGDSALYLCASSWGYRGDQPQHFGDGTRLSIL.

The chain links TRBV7-8 to TRBJ2-3; 10 bases map to TRBD2. Germline lookup yields CDR1 SGHVS and CDR2 FQNEAQ. The V segment lost 7 bases and the J segment 3 bases; nucleotides outside the gene matches: 4. CDR3 length: 14 residues. Written as DNA, the CDR3 is TGTGCCAGCAACCCGACTAGCGGGACAGATACGCAGTATTTT. Its protein product is CASNPTSGTDTQYF.

Worth noting for this clone: The germline gene is not matched at one end of the junction; a read error may be the cause. DNA for the CDR3: TGTGCCAGCAGAGAAGACACCCCCGTGGCGGAACTGTTTTTT. Translated: CASREDTPVAELFF. The chain employs TRBV6-1 and TRBJ1-4; D not certain. The CDR3 extends over 14 amino acids. CDR1 is MNHNS and CDR2 is SASEGT in the germline V gene.

This sequence joins TRBV6-6 and TRBJ2-1; D remains unclear. Trimming stripped 4 bases from V and 5 bases from J, with 12 bases between. Germline V lookup: CDR1 MNHNY, CDR2 SVGAGI (reference sequence). CDR3 size: 14 residues. The CDR3 coding sequence is TGTGCCAGCAGTTTTGTACTGCGTAACAATGAGCAGTTCTTC. Its protein is CASSFVLRNNEQFF.

The chain links TRBV21-1 to TRBJ2-5. TRBV21-1 is given as a pseudogene. The CDR3 is 14 amino acids. This chain's CDR3 is CASSKYGDQETQYF. In DNA form, the CDR3 reads TGTGCCAGCAGCAAGTATGGTGACCAAGAGACCCAGTACTTC.

CDR3 in amino acids: CASSSRAGVETQYF. In nucleotides, the CDR3 is TGTGCCAGCAGTTCAAGAGCGGGGGTAGAGACCCAGTACTTC. This chain links TRBV6-2 or TRBV6-3 with TRBJ2-5; 8 bases line up with TRBD2. The CDR3 has 14 residues. Germline assignment: CDR1 MNHEY and CDR2 SVGEGT. V trimming: 4 bases; J trimming: 4 bases; junction bases outside the gene matches: 5.

The chain links TRBV5-8 to TRBJ1-1; unclear D gene. CDR1 and CDR2 from the germline V gene are SGHTS and YDEGEE. CDR3 length: 12 residues. The ends were cut back, 0 bases at V and 7 bases at J, with 7 bases in the middle. This CDR3 reads CASSLGEVEAFF. The DNA for the CDR3 is TGTGCCAGCAGCTTGGGTGAGGTTGAAGCTTTCTTT.

The chain links TRBV7-2 to TRBJ2-2, with D perhaps being TRBD1 or TRBD2 (5 bases each). V was shortened by 6 bases and J by 5 bases, with 13 bases between the two germline ends. The germline V gene encodes CDR1 SGHTA and CDR2 FQGNSA. This CDR3 has 14 amino acids. CDR3: CASSLKWGTGELFF. CDR3 bases: TGTGCCAGCAGTCTCAAGTGGGGGACCGGGGAGCTGTTTTTT.

This chain connects TRBV6-1 to TRBJ1-2, with D uncertain. The CDR3 covers 12 residues. Trimming took 0 bases from V and 8 from J, leaving 7 bases between them. Germline V gives CDR1 MNHNS, CDR2 SASEGT. CDR3 protein: CASSEALRGYTF. The DNA of the CDR3 is TGTGCCAGCAGTGAAGCGCTCAGGGGCTACACCTTC.

The chain couples TRBV27 to TRBJ1-1, with 7 bases matching TRBD1. V lost 5 bases, J lost 0 bases, and 6 bases stayed unmatched. The CDR3 covers 15 residues. Germline loops: CDR1 MNHEY, CDR2 SMNVEV (reference sequence). The CDR3 loop is CASSPGQIMNTEAFF. CDR3 in DNA: TGTGCCAGCAGTCCGGGACAGATAATGAACACTGAAGCTTTCTTT.

On this clone: The DNA is omitted, as the CDR3 cannot be located on it reliably, and the CDR3 follows TCRdb's listing. The chain uses TRBV5-5 and TRBJ1-4. Germline V lookup: CDR1 SGHKS, CDR2 YYEKEE (reference sequence). The CDR3 is made up of 14 amino acids, end residues included. This chain's CDR3 is CASSLRVGPGAHFF.

This clone has a single count. The chain joins TRBV27 to TRBJ1-5, with D unclear. The CDR3 length is 14 residues. The V gene's germline CDR1 is MNHEY and CDR2 SMNVEV (reference sequence). Trimming removed 5 bases from V and 8 bases from J, with 16 bases in between. This chain's CDR3 is CASSPDKLGEPQHF. In DNA, the CDR3 is TGTGCCAGCAGTCCCGACAAGCTTGGGGAGCCCCAGCATTTT.

This clone has ten or more counts. V usage is TRBV7-8 and J usage is TRBJ1-3; D gene unclear. The CDR3 totals 16 residues. The ends were cut back, 3 bases at V and 1 base at J, with 13 bases in the middle. Germline V gene sequence: CDR1 SGHVS, CDR2 FQNEAQ. CDR3 sequence: CASSFRGGNSGNTIYF. CDR3 DNA: TGTGCCAGCAGCTTCCGGGGTGGTAATTCTGGAAACACCATATATTTT.

The chain combines TRBV4-3 with TRBJ2-7, with 11 bases that match TRBD2. This CDR3 has 17 residues. Trimming at V came to 3 bases and at J to 6 bases, leaving 13 bases not matched to a gene. The V gene's germline CDR1 is LGHNA and CDR2 YSLEER. In nucleotides, the CDR3 is TGCGCCAGCAGCCATTACAAGGCACTAGCGGGAGAAGGCGAGCAGTACTTC. It is translated as CASSHYKALAGEGEQYF.

The chain uses TRBV5-6 and TRBJ2-5; 10 bases match TRBD1. J was trimmed by 7 bases and V by 4 bases; bases with no gene match: 13. Per germline, CDR1 SGHDT and CDR2 YYEEEE. The CDR3 totals 16 residues. The CDR3 sequence is CASSLDRGMKMGTQYF. The CDR3 DNA follows: TGTGCCAGCAGCCTGGACAGGGGGATGAAGATGGGGACCCAGTACTTC.

V usage is TRBV9 and J usage is TRBJ1-2, with D tentatively TRBD1 (5 bases). Trimming shortened V by 0 bases and J by 4 bases, and 19 bases separated the two germline ends. The CDR3 is 17 residues long. CDR1 and CDR2 from the germline V gene are SGDLS and YYNGEE. The CDR3: CASSVGLGPSFSYGYTF. Here the CDR3 DNA reads TGTGCCAGCAGCGTAGGTCTGGGACCGTCTTTTAGCTATGGCTACACCTTC.

The chain has TRBV28 and TRBJ1-3; D gene ambiguous. Trimming removed 10 bases at V and 6 bases at J, with 13 bases between. This CDR3 spans 12 amino acids. CDR1 MDHEN and CDR2 SYDVKM come from the germline V gene. CDR3 sequence (DNA): TGTGCCACCTCAAACTATGTAAACACCATATATTTT. Its translation is CATSNYVNTIYF.

V usage is TRBV29-1 and J usage is TRBJ2-7, with D tentatively TRBD1 (7 bases). V lost 3 bases, J lost 0 bases, and 12 bases lay in between. This CDR3 spans 14 amino acids. Germline CDR1 is SQVTM and CDR2 is ANQGSEA. The CDR3: CSVEEGDSSYEQYF. The CDR3 nucleotides are TGCAGCGTTGAGGAGGGGGACAGCTCCTACGAGCAGTACTTC.

The chain couples TRBV5-1 to TRBJ2-3, with 9 nucleotides matching TRBD2. CDR3 length: 16 amino acids. Germline lookup yields CDR1 SGHRS and CDR2 YFSETQ. V trimming: 0 bases; J trimming: 2 bases; junction bases outside the gene matches: 4. The DNA of the CDR3 is TGCGCCAGCAGCTTGGGGCTAGCGGGGCCCACAGATACGCAGTATTTT. Amino acid sequence: CASSLGLAGPTDTQYF.

The rearrangement uses TRBV10-3 and TRBJ2-7, with 7 positions matching TRBD2. V lost 8 bases, J lost 0 bases, and 7 bases stayed unmatched. In germline, CDR1 is ENHRY, CDR2 SYGVKD. The CDR3 totals 14 residues. DNA of the CDR3: TGTGCCATCGCTCTAGCGGATAACTCCTACGAGCAGTACTTC. Its translation is CAIALADNSYEQYF.

This clone came up once. This sequence joins TRBV5-1 and TRBJ2-3, with D hard to call. The CDR3 totals 14 residues. Trimming removed 0 bases from V and 5 bases from J, with 10 bases in between. CDR1 is SGHRS, CDR2 YFSETQ, per germline. CDR3 coding DNA: TGCGCCAGCAGCTTGGGCGACTTCTTAGATACGCAGTATTTT. This codes for CASSLGDFLDTQYF.

V is TRBV7-2 and J is TRBJ1-1; D possibly corresponds to TRBD1 (5 bases). Deletions cut 2 bases from V and 2 bases from J, with 9 bases between. Germline CDR1 and CDR2: SGHTA and FQGNSA. The CDR3 totals 14 residues. CDR3 sequence (DNA): TGTGCCAGCAGCTTAACGGGGGAAAACACTGAAGCTTTCTTT. Translation: CASSLTGENTEAFF.

The V gene is TRBV24-1, the J gene TRBJ2-7, with D possibly being TRBD1 (6 bases). From germline, CDR1 is KGHDR and CDR2 SFDVKD. Trimming stripped 4 bases from V and 7 bases from J, with 10 bases between. This CDR3 comprises 12 residues. Here the CDR3 reads CATSDPGTEQYF. The CDR3 DNA reads as TGTGCCACCAGTGACCCCGGGACAGAGCAGTACTTC.